Below, one T cell receptor (beta chain) is given with its context. Profiling relied on immunoSEQ multiplex PCR, and the TCRdb table lists in-frame clones only, not all of them. The table records fewer than 85,000 clones, around 80% of them present only once. The sample originates from a study of T cell clones after liver transplantation. The V gene's germline CDR1 is SEHNR and CDR2 FQNEAQ (reference sequence). Trimming shortened V by 5 bases and J by 1 base, and 14 bases separated the two germline ends. The CDR3 contains 15 residues. The origin of this receptor is a human patient who received a liver transplant. A share of the T cells may be of graft donor origin. This sample comprised CD4+ T cells from blood, obtained 12 months after liver transplant. The chain carries TRBV7-9 and TRBJ1-1; D is ambiguous. DNA for the CDR3: TGTGCCAGCAGCAAAAAGATTACTGAGAACACTGAAGCTTTCTTT. The encoded protein is CASSKKITENTEAFF.